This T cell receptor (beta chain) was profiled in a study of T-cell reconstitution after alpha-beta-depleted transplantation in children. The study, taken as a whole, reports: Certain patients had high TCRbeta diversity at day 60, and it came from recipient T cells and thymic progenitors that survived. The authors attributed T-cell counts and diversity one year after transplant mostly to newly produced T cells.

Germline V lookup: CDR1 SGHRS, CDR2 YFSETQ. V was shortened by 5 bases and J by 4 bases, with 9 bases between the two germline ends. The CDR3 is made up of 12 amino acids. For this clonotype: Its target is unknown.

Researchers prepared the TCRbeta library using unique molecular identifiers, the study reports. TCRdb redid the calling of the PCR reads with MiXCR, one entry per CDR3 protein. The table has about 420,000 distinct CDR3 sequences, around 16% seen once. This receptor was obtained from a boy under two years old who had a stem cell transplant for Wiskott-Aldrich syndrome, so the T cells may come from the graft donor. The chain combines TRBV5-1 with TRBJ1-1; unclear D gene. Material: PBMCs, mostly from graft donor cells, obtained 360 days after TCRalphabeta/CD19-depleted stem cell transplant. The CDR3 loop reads CASRREGTEAFF. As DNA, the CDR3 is TGCGCCAGCAGGAGGGAAGGCACTGAAGCTTTCTTT.